The rows below give T cell receptor beta chains drawn from one sample of a study of beta chain features in type 1 diabetes. Some clones are missing from TCRdb's copy, which holds only in-frame ones; the method was immunoSEQ multiplex PCR. The profile covers just over 600,000 clones, with about 14% appearing a single time and 0.09% to 0.095% taken by the ten largest. The specimen was naive CD4+ T cells from blood. Receptors were obtained from a man younger than 35 in good health. The CDR3 runs from the conserved cysteine through the conserved F or W. D genes are given only for firm matches. Only part of the rows carry a size: once, few, many, or a class if the clone is expanded.

J gene: TRBJ2-1
clone size: once
V gene: TRBV6-1
D gene: TRBD2
CDR3 protein: CASSEAPALAGGRNEQFF
CDR3 DNA: TGTGCCAGCAGTGAAGCCCCCGCCCTAGCGGGAGGACGTAATGAGCAGTTCTTC

J gene: TRBJ2-7
clone size: -
V gene: TRBV11-2
D gene: -
CDR3 protein: CASSLASLEQYF
CDR3 DNA: TGTGCCAGCAGCTTAGCATCCTTGGAGCAGTACTTC

J gene: TRBJ1-6
clone size: -
V gene: TRBV29-1
D gene: -
CDR3 protein: CSVRGALWNSPLHF
CDR3 DNA: TGCAGCGTTCGGGGGGCTCTGTGGAATTCACCCCTCCACTTT

J gene: TRBJ1-1
clone size: few
V gene: TRBV29-1
D gene: -
CDR3 protein: CSVSKNTEAFF
CDR3 DNA: TGCAGCGTTTCGAAGAACACTGAAGCTTTCTTT

J gene: TRBJ2-3
clone size: -
V gene: TRBV11-2
D gene: -
CDR3 protein: CASSYIQPGQGDTQYF
CDR3 DNA: TGTGCCAGCAGTTACATTCAACCGGGCCAAGGGGATACGCAGTATTTT

J gene: TRBJ1-2
clone size: few
V gene: TRBV4-1
D gene: -
CDR3 protein: CASSQGAGRFVNYGYTF
CDR3 DNA: TGCGCCAGCAGCCAAGGGGCAGGGAGATTTGTCAACTATGGCTACACCTTC

J gene: TRBJ1-2
clone size: -
V gene: TRBV7-2
D gene: -
CDR3 protein: CASSFYLKQAYGYTF
CDR3 DNA: TGTGCCAGCAGCTTTTACCTCAAACAGGCCTATGGCTACACCTTC

J gene: TRBJ1-1
clone size: -
V gene: TRBV7-9
D gene: -
CDR3 protein: CASSPVFGLGSDTEAFF
CDR3 DNA: TGTGCCAGCAGCCCAGTTTTCGGGTTGGGGTCGGACACTGAAGCTTTCTTT

J gene: TRBJ2-7
clone size: -
V gene: TRBV5-1
D gene: TRBD2
CDR3 protein: CASSLTVLAGAYEQYF
CDR3 DNA: TGCGCCAGCAGCTTGACCGTACTAGCGGGAGCCTACGAGCAGTACTTC

J gene: TRBJ1-2
clone size: few
V gene: TRBV30
D gene: TRBD1
CDR3 protein: CAWNRDRSNYGYTF
CDR3 DNA: TGTGCCTGGAACCGGGACAGAAGTAACTATGGCTACACCTTC

J gene: TRBJ1-1
clone size: -
V gene: TRBV5-1
D gene: -
CDR3 protein: CASSRGANTEAFF
CDR3 DNA: TGCGCCAGCAGCCGGGGCGCGAACACTGAAGCTTTCTTT

J gene: TRBJ2-3
clone size: few
V gene: TRBV5-4
D gene: TRBD1
CDR3 protein: CASSGLDRDNIDTQYF
CDR3 DNA: TGTGCCAGCAGCGGCCTTGACAGGGATAATATAGATACGCAGTATTTT

J gene: TRBJ1-3
clone size: few
V gene: TRBV7-3
D gene: -
CDR3 protein: CASSPLLGNTIYF
CDR3 DNA: TGTGCCAGCAGCCCTCTCTTGGGTAACACCATATATTTT

J gene: TRBJ2-5
clone size: -
V gene: TRBV30
D gene: -
CDR3 protein: CAWRVRGREETQYF
CDR3 DNA: TGTGCCTGGAGGGTACGGGGGAGAGAGGAGACCCAGTACTTC

J gene: TRBJ1-4
clone size: few
V gene: TRBV7-8
D gene: -
CDR3 protein: CASSAPRVGAEKLFF
CDR3 DNA: TGTGCCAGCAGCGCCCCTCGGGTCGGTGCCGAAAAACTGTTTTTT

J gene: TRBJ2-1
clone size: few
V gene: TRBV25-1
D gene: -
CDR3 protein: CASSEWGGRQRSYNEQFF
CDR3 DNA: TGTGCCAGCAGTGAATGGGGCGGAAGGCAGCGCTCCTACAATGAGCAGTTCTTC

J gene: TRBJ1-5
clone size: few
V gene: TRBV19
D gene: -
CDR3 protein: CASSALGQPQHF
CDR3 DNA: TGTGCCAGTAGTGCGCTCGGCCAGCCCCAGCATTTT

J gene: TRBJ1-4
clone size: -
V gene: TRBV7-2
D gene: -
CDR3 protein: CASSSPRGGSNEKLFF
CDR3 DNA: TGTGCCAGCAGCTCGCCTCGGGGGGGCAGCAATGAAAAACTGTTTTTT

J gene: TRBJ2-1
clone size: few
V gene: TRBV4-3
D gene: -
CDR3 protein: CASSQPIDRTSYNEQFF
CDR3 DNA: TGCGCCAGCAGCCAACCTATCGACAGAACCTCCTACAATGAGCAGTTCTTC

J gene: TRBJ1-5
clone size: -
V gene: TRBV5-1
D gene: TRBD1
CDR3 protein: CASSSGTGGNQPQHF
CDR3 DNA: TGCGCCAGCAGCTCAGGGACAGGGGGCAATCAGCCCCAGCATTTT

J gene: TRBJ2-7
clone size: once
V gene: TRBV10-3
D gene: TRBD2
CDR3 protein: CAISDPAGVIEQYF
CDR3 DNA: TGTGCCATCAGTGACCCAGCGGGGGTTATCGAGCAGTACTTC

J gene: TRBJ1-2
clone size: few
V gene: TRBV4-3
D gene: -
CDR3 protein: CASSQSRTNVEVYGYTF
CDR3 DNA: TGCGCCAGCAGCCAATCCAGGACAAACGTAGAGGTATATGGCTACACCTTC

J gene: TRBJ2-3
clone size: -
V gene: TRBV7-9
D gene: TRBD1
CDR3 protein: CASSLAWDRGLADTQYF
CDR3 DNA: TGTGCCAGCAGCTTAGCTTGGGACAGGGGGCTCGCAGATACGCAGTATTTT

J gene: TRBJ1-4
clone size: few
V gene: TRBV28
D gene: TRBD1
CDR3 protein: CASSLTPRLGTGDEKLFF
CDR3 DNA: TGTGCCAGCAGTTTAACGCCAAGGCTCGGGACAGGGGATGAAAAACTGTTTTTT

J gene: TRBJ1-5
clone size: few
V gene: TRBV28
D gene: TRBD1
CDR3 protein: CASRLGTVNSNQPQHF
CDR3 DNA: TGTGCCAGCAGGCTAGGGACAGTGAATAGCAATCAGCCCCAGCATTTT

J gene: TRBJ2-1
clone size: -
V gene: TRBV29-1
D gene: TRBD2
CDR3 protein: CSVVGTSGGRYNEQFF
CDR3 DNA: TGCAGCGTCGTCGGGACTAGCGGGGGCCGTTACAATGAGCAGTTCTTC

J gene: TRBJ2-2
clone size: few
V gene: TRBV28
D gene: -
CDR3 protein: CASSSGGTGELFF
CDR3 DNA: TGTGCCAGCAGTTCAGGGGGGACCGGGGAGCTGTTTTTT

J gene: TRBJ1-5
clone size: -
V gene: TRBV7-2
D gene: -
CDR3 protein: CASSLEAGIEPQHF
CDR3 DNA: TGTGCCAGCAGCTTAGAGGCGGGTATCGAGCCCCAGCATTTT

J gene: TRBJ1-1
clone size: -
V gene: TRBV15
D gene: -
CDR3 protein: CATSRRVRTANTEAFF
CDR3 DNA: TGTGCCACCAGCAGGAGGGTTCGGACAGCCAACACTGAAGCTTTCTTT

J gene: TRBJ1-1
clone size: few
V gene: TRBV10-3
D gene: TRBD1
CDR3 protein: CAIRVLGTGISTEAFF
CDR3 DNA: TGTGCCATCAGAGTGCTTGGGACAGGGATTAGCACTGAAGCTTTCTTT

J gene: TRBJ2-5
clone size: -
V gene: TRBV6-6
D gene: TRBD1
CDR3 protein: CASGSSQGQGKAQYF
CDR3 DNA: TGTGCCAGCGGGTCGAGTCAGGGACAGGGTAAGGCCCAGTACTTC

J gene: TRBJ1-1
clone size: -
V gene: TRBV28
D gene: -
CDR3 protein: CASSTVGRGDPEAFF
CDR3 DNA: TGTGCCAGCAGTACAGTGGGACGGGGAGACCCTGAAGCTTTCTTT

J gene: TRBJ2-1
clone size: -
V gene: TRBV9
D gene: -
CDR3 protein: CASSVAPPEYHNEQFF
CDR3 DNA: TGTGCCAGCAGCGTAGCCCCCCCGGAGTACCACAATGAGCAGTTCTTC

J gene: TRBJ2-5
clone size: few
V gene: TRBV29-1
D gene: -
CDR3 protein: CSVAGRLGETQYF
CDR3 DNA: TGCAGCGTTGCAGGGAGGCTGGGTGAGACCCAGTACTTC

J gene: TRBJ2-5
clone size: -
V gene: TRBV6-1
D gene: TRBD2
CDR3 protein: CASSGASGRETQYF
CDR3 DNA: TGTGCCAGCAGTGGTGCTAGCGGGAGAGAGACCCAGTACTTC

J gene: TRBJ2-5
clone size: few
V gene: TRBV21-1
D gene: -
CDR3 protein: CASSKERDRWGEETQYF
CDR3 DNA: TGTGCCAGCAGCAAAGAACGGGACAGGTGGGGGGAAGAGACCCAGTACTTC

J gene: TRBJ1-4
clone size: few
V gene: TRBV5-4
D gene: TRBD1
CDR3 protein: CASSLGRKGTAGANEKLFF
CDR3 DNA: TGTGCCAGCAGCTTGGGGCGCAAGGGGACAGCGGGCGCTAATGAAAAACTGTTTTTT